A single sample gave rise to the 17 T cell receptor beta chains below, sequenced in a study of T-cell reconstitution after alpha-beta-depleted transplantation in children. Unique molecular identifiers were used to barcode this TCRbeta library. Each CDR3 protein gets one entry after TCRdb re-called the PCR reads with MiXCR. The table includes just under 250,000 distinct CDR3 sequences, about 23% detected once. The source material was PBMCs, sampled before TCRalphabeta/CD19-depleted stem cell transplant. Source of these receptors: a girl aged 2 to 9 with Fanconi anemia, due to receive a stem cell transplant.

The CDR3 sequence is CSATSLDRFNSPLHF. CDR3 DNA sequence: TGCAGTGCTACTTCCTTGGACAGATTTAATTCACCCCTCCACTTT. The chain combines TRBV20-1 with TRBJ1-6; weak D call: TRBD1 (6 bases). The CDR3 spans 15 residues. The V end was cut by 4 bases, the J end by 6 bases, with 16 bases between. Germline V CDR1 and CDR2: DFQATT, SNEGSKA (reference sequence).

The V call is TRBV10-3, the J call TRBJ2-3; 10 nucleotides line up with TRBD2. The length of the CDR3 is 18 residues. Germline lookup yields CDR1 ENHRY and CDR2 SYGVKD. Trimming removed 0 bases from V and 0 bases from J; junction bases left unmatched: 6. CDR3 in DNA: TGTGCCATCAGTGAGTCACTAGCGGGGATTGCTAGCACAGATACGCAGTATTTT. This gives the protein CAISESLAGIASTDTQYF.

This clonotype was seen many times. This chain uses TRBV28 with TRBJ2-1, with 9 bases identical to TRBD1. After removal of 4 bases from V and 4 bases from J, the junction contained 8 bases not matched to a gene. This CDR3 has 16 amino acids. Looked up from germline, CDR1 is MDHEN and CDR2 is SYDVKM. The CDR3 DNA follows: TGTGCCAGCAGTTCAGGACAGGGGAATGGATACAATGAGCAGTTCTTC. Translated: CASSSGQGNGYNEQFF.

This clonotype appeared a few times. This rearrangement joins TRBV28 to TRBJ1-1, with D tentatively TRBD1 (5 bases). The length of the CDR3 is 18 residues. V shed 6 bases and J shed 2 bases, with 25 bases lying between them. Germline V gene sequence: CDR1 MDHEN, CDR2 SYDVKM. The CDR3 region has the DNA TGTGCCAGCAGGACGATTGTCCTTAGGGGCCACACCAACACTGAAGCTTTCTTT. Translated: CASRTIVLRGHTNTEAFF.

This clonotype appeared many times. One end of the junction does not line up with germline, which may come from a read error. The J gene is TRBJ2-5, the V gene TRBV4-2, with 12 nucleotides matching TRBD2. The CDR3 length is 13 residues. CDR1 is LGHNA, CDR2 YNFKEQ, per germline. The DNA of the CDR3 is TGTGCCAGCAGCCAAGAGCGGACTAGCGGGAAATTCTTC. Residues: CASSQERTSGKFF.

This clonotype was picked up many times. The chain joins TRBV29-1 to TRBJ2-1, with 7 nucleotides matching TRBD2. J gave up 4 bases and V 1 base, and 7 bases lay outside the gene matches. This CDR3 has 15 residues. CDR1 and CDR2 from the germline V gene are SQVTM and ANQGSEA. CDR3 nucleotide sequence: TGCAGCGTTGAAGGTAGGGGACTACCTTACAATGAGCAGTTCTTC. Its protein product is CSVEGRGLPYNEQFF.

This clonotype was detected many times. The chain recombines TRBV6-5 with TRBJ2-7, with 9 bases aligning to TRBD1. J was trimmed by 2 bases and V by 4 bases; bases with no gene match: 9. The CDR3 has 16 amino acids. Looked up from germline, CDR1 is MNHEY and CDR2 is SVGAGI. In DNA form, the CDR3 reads TGTGCCAGCAGTTTATCAGGCGGGACAGGGACCTACGAGCAGTACTTC. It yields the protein CASSLSGGTGTYEQYF.

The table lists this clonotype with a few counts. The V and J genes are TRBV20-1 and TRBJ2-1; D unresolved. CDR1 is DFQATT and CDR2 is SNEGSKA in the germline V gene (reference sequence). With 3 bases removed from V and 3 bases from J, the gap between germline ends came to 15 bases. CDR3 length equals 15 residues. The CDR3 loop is CSARNLRSYYNEQFF. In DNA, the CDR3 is TGCAGTGCTAGGAATTTGCGGTCCTACTACAATGAGCAGTTCTTC.

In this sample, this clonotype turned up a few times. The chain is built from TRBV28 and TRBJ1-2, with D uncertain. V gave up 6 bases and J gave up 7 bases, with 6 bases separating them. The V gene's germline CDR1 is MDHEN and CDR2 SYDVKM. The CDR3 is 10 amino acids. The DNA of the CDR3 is TGTGCCAGCAGACGGGGTGGCTACACCTTC. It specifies CASRRGGYTF.

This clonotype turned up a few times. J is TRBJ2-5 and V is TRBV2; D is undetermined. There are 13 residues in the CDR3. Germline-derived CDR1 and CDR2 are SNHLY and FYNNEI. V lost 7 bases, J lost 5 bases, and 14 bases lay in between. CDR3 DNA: TGTGCCAGCACTGCGGACCTGGGGGAGACCCAGTACTTC. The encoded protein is CASTADLGETQYF.

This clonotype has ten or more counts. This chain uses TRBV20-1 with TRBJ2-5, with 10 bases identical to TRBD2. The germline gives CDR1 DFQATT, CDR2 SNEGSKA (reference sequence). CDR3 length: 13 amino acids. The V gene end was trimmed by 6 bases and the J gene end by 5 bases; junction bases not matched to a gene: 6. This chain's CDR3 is CSAKAGGQETQYF. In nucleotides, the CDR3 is TGCAGTGCCAAAGCGGGGGGGCAGGAGACCCAGTACTTC.

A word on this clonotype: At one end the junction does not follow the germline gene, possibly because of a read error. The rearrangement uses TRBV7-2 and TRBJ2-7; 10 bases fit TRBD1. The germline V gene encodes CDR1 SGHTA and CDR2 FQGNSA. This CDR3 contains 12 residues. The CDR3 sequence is CASSRPGQGWNF. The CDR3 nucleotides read TGTGCCAGCAGCAGACCGGGACAGGGGTGGAACTTC.

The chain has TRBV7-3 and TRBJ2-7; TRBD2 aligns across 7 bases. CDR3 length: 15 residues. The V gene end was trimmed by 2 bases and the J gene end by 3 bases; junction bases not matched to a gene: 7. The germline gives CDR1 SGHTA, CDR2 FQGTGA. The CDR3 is CASSLRRGWNYEQYF. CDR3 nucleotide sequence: TGTGCCAGCAGCTTACGGCGGGGGTGGAACTACGAGCAGTACTTC.

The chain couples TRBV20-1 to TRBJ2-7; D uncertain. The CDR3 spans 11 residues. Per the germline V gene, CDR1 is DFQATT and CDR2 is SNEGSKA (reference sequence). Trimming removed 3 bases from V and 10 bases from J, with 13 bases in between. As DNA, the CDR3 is TGCAGTGCTAGTATCCTAGACCGACAGTACTTC. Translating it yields CSASILDRQYF.

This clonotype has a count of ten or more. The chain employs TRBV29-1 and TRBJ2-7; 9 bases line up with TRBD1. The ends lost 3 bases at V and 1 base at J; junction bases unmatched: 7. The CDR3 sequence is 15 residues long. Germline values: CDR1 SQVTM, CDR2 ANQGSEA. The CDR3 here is CSVDGDRGGSYEQYF. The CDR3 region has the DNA TGCAGCGTTGATGGTGACAGGGGGGGATCCTACGAGCAGTACTTC.

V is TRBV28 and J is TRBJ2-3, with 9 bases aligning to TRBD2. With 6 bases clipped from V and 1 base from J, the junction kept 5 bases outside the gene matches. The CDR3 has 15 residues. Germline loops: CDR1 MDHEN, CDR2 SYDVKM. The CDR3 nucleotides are TGTGCCAGCAGCTACCCTAGCGGGGGCACAGATACGCAGTATTTT. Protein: CASSYPSGGTDTQYF.

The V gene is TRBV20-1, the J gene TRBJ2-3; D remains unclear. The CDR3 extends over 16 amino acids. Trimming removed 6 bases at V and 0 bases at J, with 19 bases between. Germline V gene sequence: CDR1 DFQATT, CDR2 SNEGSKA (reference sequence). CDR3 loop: CSARSFEDTSTDTQYF. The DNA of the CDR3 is TGCAGTGCCCGGAGTTTCGAAGATACTAGCACAGATACGCAGTATTTT.